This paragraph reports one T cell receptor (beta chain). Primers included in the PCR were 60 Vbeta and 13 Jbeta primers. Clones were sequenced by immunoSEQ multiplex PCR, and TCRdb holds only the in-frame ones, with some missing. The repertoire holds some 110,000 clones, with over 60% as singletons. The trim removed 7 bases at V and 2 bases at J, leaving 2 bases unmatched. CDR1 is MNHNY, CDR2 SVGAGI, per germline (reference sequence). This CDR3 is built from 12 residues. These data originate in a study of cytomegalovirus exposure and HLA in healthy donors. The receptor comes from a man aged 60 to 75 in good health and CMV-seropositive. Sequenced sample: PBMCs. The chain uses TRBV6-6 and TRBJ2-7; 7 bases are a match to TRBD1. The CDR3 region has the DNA TGTGCCAGCACTGACAGGGCCTACGAGCAGTACTTC. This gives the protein CASTDRAYEQYF.